This T cell receptor beta chain stems from a study of blood T cell repertoires in COVID-19. Study-level information: Collection of acute and convalescent COVID-19 samples took place in the United States, Italy and Spain. T cells, B-cell-depleted T cells, or PBMCs supplied cDNA or gDNA.

Germline V gene sequence: CDR1 LNHDA, CDR2 SQIVND (reference sequence). V gave up 6 bases and J gave up 2 bases, with 13 bases separating them. This CDR3 region has 14 residues. This clone was seen once. In the authors' methods: Quantification of nucleated cells was approximated via reference gene primer amplification. The data were produced by immunoSEQ multiplex PCR, yet TCRdb's version contains in-frame clones alone and is incomplete. That table is the source of V, J and clone size, and D and trimming were worked out from the DNA. The sample lists fewer than 110,000 clones, approximately 90% occurring once.

Material for sequencing was peripheral blood. The TCR sequence derives from a woman aged 80 or over in a cohort sampled during active COVID-19. The rearrangement links TRBV19 to TRBJ2-5; possible D gene TRBD2, 5 bases. The CDR3 region is CASSSGSGQETQYF. The CDR3, as DNA: TGTGCCAGTAGCTCGGGGAGCGGACAAGAGACCCAGTACTTC.